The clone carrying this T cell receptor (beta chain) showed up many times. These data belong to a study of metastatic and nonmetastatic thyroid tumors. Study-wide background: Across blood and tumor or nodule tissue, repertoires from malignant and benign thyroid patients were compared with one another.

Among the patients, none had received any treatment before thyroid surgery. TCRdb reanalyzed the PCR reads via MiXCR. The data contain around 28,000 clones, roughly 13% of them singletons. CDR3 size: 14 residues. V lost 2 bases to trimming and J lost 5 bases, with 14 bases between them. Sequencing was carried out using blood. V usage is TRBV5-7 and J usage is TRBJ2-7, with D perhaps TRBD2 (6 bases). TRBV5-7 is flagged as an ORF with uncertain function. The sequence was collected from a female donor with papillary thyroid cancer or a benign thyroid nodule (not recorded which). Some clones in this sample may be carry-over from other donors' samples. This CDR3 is CASSFREHDNEQYF. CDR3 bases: TGTGCCAGCAGCTTCCGGGAGCATGATAACGAGCAGTACTTC.